This TCR beta chain was retrieved from a study of identical twins. This clonotype was detected a few times. Its matching antigen is unknown. Study conclusions and caveats: Instead of following the same donors, the conclusions were based on cross-sectional statistical analysis. High-abundance cord blood beta clonotypes had fewer insertions; memory repertoires showed none. A partial confounding effect on zero-insertion analyses could come from invariant MAIT and iNKT cells.

TCRdb ran MiXCR on the 5' RACE reads and lists one entry per CDR3 protein. The sample lists approximately 590,000 distinct CDR3 sequences, just under 10% occurring once. The sample was also linked to a second study, of yellow fever vaccine responses in identical twins.

The sample consisted of PBMCs. The receptor was derived from a young woman in good health.

The DNA of the CDR3 is TGTGCCAGCAGCGGAGCCTGGGAGCAGTTCTTC. It encodes CASSGAWEQFF. V is TRBV11-2 and J is TRBJ2-1; D remains unclear. Trimming shortened V by 5 bases and J by 10 bases, and 9 bases separated the two germline ends. This CDR3 has 11 residues. CDR1 and CDR2 from the germline V gene are SGHAT and FQNNGV.